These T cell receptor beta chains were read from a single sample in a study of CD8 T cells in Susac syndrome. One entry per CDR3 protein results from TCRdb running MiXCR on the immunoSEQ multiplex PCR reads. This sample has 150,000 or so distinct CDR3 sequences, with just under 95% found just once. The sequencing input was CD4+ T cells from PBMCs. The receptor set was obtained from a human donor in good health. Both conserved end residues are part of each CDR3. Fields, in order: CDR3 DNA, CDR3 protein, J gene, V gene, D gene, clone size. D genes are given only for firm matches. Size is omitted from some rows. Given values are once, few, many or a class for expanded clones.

TGTGCCAGCATGGGTTACGGATCTAACTATGGCTACACCTTC,CASMGYGSNYGYTF,TRBJ1-2,TRBV28,NA,NA
TGTGCCGCGAACTTCGGACGGACAAGCACAGATACGCAGTATTTT,CAANFGRTSTDTQYF,TRBJ2-3,TRBV10-3,NA,NA
TGTGCCAGCTCACCGGTACGGAGCTACGAGCAGTACTTC,CASSPVRSYEQYF,TRBJ2-7,TRBV18,NA,NA
TGTGCCAGCAGTTACTCGAGGGCGGCGGGGGGCGAAGGCTACACCTTC,CASSYSRAAGGEGYTF,TRBJ1-2,TRBV6-5,NA,NA
TGCGCCAGCAGCCATAGCGGGACCAGCACAGATACGCAGTATTTT,CASSHSGTSTDTQYF,TRBJ2-3,TRBV5-1,TRBD2,NA
TGTGCCAGCAGCCAGGATACAGGGACCAGATACATTCAGTACTTC,CASSQDTGTRYIQYF,TRBJ2-4,TRBV3-1,NA,once
TGCAGCGTTGAAAAGGGACAGTATGGCTACACCTTC,CSVEKGQYGYTF,TRBJ1-2,TRBV29-1,TRBD1,NA
TGCGCCAGCAGCTCCGGGAGCGGGGGGGCCTACGAGCAGTACTTC,CASSSGSGGAYEQYF,TRBJ2-7,TRBV5-1,TRBD2,NA
TGCGCCAGCAGCTCCCCGGGATCACCCCTCCACTTT,CASSSPGSPLHF,TRBJ1-6,TRBV5-1,NA,NA
TGCAGTGCTGGTCGGGGTTCACAAGAGACCCAGTACTTC,CSAGRGSQETQYF,TRBJ2-5,TRBV20-1,NA,NA
TGTGCCAGCAGAGGAGCGGGGGTCGGCACTGAAGCTTTCTTT,CASRGAGVGTEAFF,TRBJ1-1,TRBV5-4,NA,NA
TGCGCCAGCAGCCTAGGGACTAGCGGGGGGATGTACGAGCAGTACTTC,CASSLGTSGGMYEQYF,TRBJ2-7,TRBV23-1,TRBD2,NA
TGCAGCGTCACCACAGGATCTAACTATGGCTACACCTTC,CSVTTGSNYGYTF,TRBJ1-2,TRBV29-1,NA,few
TGTGCCAGCAGCCCGGGGGTCGCCTATGGCTACACCTTC,CASSPGVAYGYTF,TRBJ1-2,TRBV7-8,NA,NA
TGCAGTGCTAGAGATCGTCGCAACAGCGGGGAGACCCAGTACTTC,CSARDRRNSGETQYF,TRBJ2-5,TRBV20-1,NA,NA
TGTGCCAGCACCCGGGGAGCAGGGTCCTACGAGCAGTACTTC,CASTRGAGSYEQYF,TRBJ2-7,TRBV6-5,NA,NA
TGTGCCAGCAAGAGGACAGGGGGTGTTGGAAACACCATATATTTT,CASKRTGGVGNTIYF,TRBJ1-3,TRBV2,TRBD1,NA
TGTGCCAGCAGTCCCGCCGTCAGGGGAGGCGAGCAGTACTTC,CASSPAVRGGEQYF,TRBJ2-7,TRBV28,NA,NA
TGTGCCAGCAGCCCACCTTCCTACAGGGGGCTCTACGAGCAGTACTTC,CASSPPSYRGLYEQYF,TRBJ2-7,TRBV7-9,TRBD1,NA
TGCAGCGTTGAAGAGACAGGTTCACCCCTCCACTTT,CSVEETGSPLHF,TRBJ1-6,TRBV29-1,NA,NA
TGTGCCAGCAGCTTCGACCGACAGGGATGGACAGATACGCAGTATTTT,CASSFDRQGWTDTQYF,TRBJ2-3,TRBV7-2,TRBD1,NA
TGTGCCAGCAGCCGCGGGGCCTCTGGGGCCAACGTCCTGACTTTC,CASSRGASGANVLTF,TRBJ2-6,TRBV7-6,NA,NA
TGTGCCAGCAGGCGGACTTATAATTCACCCCTCCACTTT,CASRRTYNSPLHF,TRBJ1-6,TRBV11-2,NA,once
TGTGCCAGCAGCGTAGGCGGGGGCGGGAAAGCTTTCTTT,CASSVGGGGKAFF,TRBJ1-1,TRBV9,NA,NA
TGTGCCAGCAGTGGGGGAGCGGCAACTAATGAAAAACTGTTTTTT,CASSGGAATNEKLFF,TRBJ1-4,TRBV6-1,NA,NA
TGTGCCAGCAGCGGACAGGGGATATATGGCTACACCTTC,CASSGQGIYGYTF,TRBJ1-2,TRBV28,TRBD1,NA
TGTGCCAGCAGCCCGGGGACTAGCGGGGGGAACCACGAGCAGTACTTC,CASSPGTSGGNHEQYF,TRBJ2-7,TRBV5-4,TRBD2,NA
TGTGCCAGCAGTTCGGCAGGGGTGGACTGGGGTGGCTACACCTTC,CASSSAGVDWGGYTF,TRBJ1-2,TRBV12-3/TRBV12-4,NA,NA
TGTGCCAGCAGCGTAGGGGAAGGGGGCGATTGGTACCAAGAGACCCAGTACTTC,CASSVGEGGDWYQETQYF,TRBJ2-5,TRBV9,TRBD1,once
TGCAGTGCTAGACGCCGGACAGGGCCCAACACCATATATTTT,CSARRRTGPNTIYF,TRBJ1-3,TRBV20-1,TRBD1,once
TGTGCCAGCAGCTTAGATGGTAGCACAGCGAACACTGAAGCTTTCTTT,CASSLDGSTANTEAFF,TRBJ1-1,TRBV7-9,NA,NA
TGTGCCAGCAGCATTAGGATGATGAACACTGAAGCTTTCTTT,CASSIRMMNTEAFF,TRBJ1-1,TRBV7-9,NA,NA
TGTGCCTGGAGTATCCCCGGGGGGGCAGGGGTTTCACCCCTCCACTTT,CAWSIPGGAGVSPLHF,TRBJ1-6,TRBV30,NA,NA
TGCGCCAGCAGCCCCGGAGGAGCTGGGGAGCTGTTTTTT,CASSPGGAGELFF,TRBJ2-2,TRBV4-1,NA,NA
TGCGCCAGCAGCTTGGCCCGAGCGGGGGGCCACAATGAGCAGTTCTTC,CASSLARAGGHNEQFF,TRBJ2-1,TRBV5-1,TRBD2,NA
TGTGCCAGCAGTTACGCCGGGACTAGCGGGGGAGCAGATACGCAGTATTTT,CASSYAGTSGGADTQYF,TRBJ2-3,TRBV6-5,TRBD2,NA
TGCGCCAGCAGCTTGGCCGGGTTTTCCGAGCAGTACTTC,CASSLAGFSEQYF,TRBJ2-7,TRBV5-1,NA,NA
TGTGCCAGCAGCCAACTAGGACAGGAGAATGAAAAACTGTTTTTT,CASSQLGQENEKLFF,TRBJ1-4,TRBV14,TRBD1,NA
TGTGCCAGCAGTTTACAGGCGGCGCAGTTCTTC,CASSLQAAQFF,TRBJ2-1,TRBV12-3/TRBV12-4,NA,NA
TGCAGTGCTAGGGAAGGGGCGTTAAGGAATCAGCCCCAGCATTTT,CSAREGALRNQPQHF,TRBJ1-5,TRBV20-1,NA,NA
TGTGCCACCAGCAGAGATCCCGCTTACGAGCAGTACTTC,CATSRDPAYEQYF,TRBJ2-7,TRBV15,NA,once
TGTGCCAGCAGCTTGAAGCGGGGGCTTAGCACAGATACGCAGTATTTT,CASSLKRGLSTDTQYF,TRBJ2-3,TRBV5-6,TRBD2,NA
TGTGCCAGCTCACCACCGTTGTACGAGGAAAAACTGTTTTTT,CASSPPLYEEKLFF,TRBJ1-4,TRBV18,NA,NA
TGCGCCAGCAGCCCGACAGGGGTTGGGGCCAACGTCCTGACTTTC,CASSPTGVGANVLTF,TRBJ2-6,TRBV5-1,TRBD1,NA
TGCGCCAGCAGTGTTTACCCGACAGGGGCTGAAGCTTTCTTT,CASSVYPTGAEAFF,TRBJ1-1,TRBV10-1,TRBD1,NA
TGTGCCAGCGACTATATAGGCACAGATACGCAGTATTTT,CASDYIGTDTQYF,TRBJ2-3,TRBV6-1,NA,NA
TGCGCCAGCAGTTCGGGGGCGTTCAGTTACGAGCAGTACTTC,CASSSGAFSYEQYF,TRBJ2-7,TRBV5-1,NA,NA
TGTGCCAGCAGTAACGGTTACACTGAAGCTTTCTTT,CASSNGYTEAFF,TRBJ1-1,TRBV2,NA,NA
TGCAGTGTCGGCCGGGACGCGAGCTCCTACGAGCAGTACTTC,CSVGRDASSYEQYF,TRBJ2-7,TRBV20-1,NA,once
TGCAGCGCGAGACAGGTAATGAACACTGAAGCTTTCTTT,CSARQVMNTEAFF,TRBJ1-1,TRBV29-1,NA,NA
TGTGCCAGCAGGGGACAAGCTGGCACTGAAGCTTTCTTT,CASRGQAGTEAFF,TRBJ1-1,TRBV2,NA,NA
TGTGCCAGCACTTCGCTAGGGGAGAACACTGAAGCTTTCTTT,CASTSLGENTEAFF,TRBJ1-1,TRBV7-2,NA,NA
TGTGCCAGCAGTTACGAGCACCAAGAGACCCAGTACTTC,CASSYEHQETQYF,TRBJ2-5,TRBV6-5,NA,NA
TGTGCCAGCGCCGGGATTTACTCTGGAAACACCATATATTTT,CASAGIYSGNTIYF,TRBJ1-3,TRBV12-3/TRBV12-4,NA,NA
TGCAGCGTTGGGGCCACAGATACGCAGTATTTT,CSVGATDTQYF,TRBJ2-3,TRBV29-1,NA,few
TGTGCCAGCAGTTTGGGGTTCGATACGCAGTATTTT,CASSLGFDTQYF,TRBJ2-3,TRBV12-3/TRBV12-4,NA,NA
TGTGCCAGCGCCCCTGGACACTCTAAGAGTGGAAACACCATATATTTT,CASAPGHSKSGNTIYF,TRBJ1-3,TRBV12-3/TRBV12-4,NA,once
TGTGCCAGCAGCTTTGGGGCTGGTAGCAATCAGCCCCAGCATTTT,CASSFGAGSNQPQHF,TRBJ1-5,TRBV5-6,NA,NA
TGTGCCAGCACCACACCGACAGAGAACACTGAAGCTTTCTTT,CASTTPTENTEAFF,TRBJ1-1,TRBV7-2,NA,NA
TGCAGTGCTAGAGGAACAGGCGCGACCTATGGCTACACCTTC,CSARGTGATYGYTF,TRBJ1-2,TRBV20-1,NA,NA